A single sample is the source of the 9 T cell receptor beta chains below, sequenced in a study of OX40 agonist ivuxolimab in advanced cancers. The protocol was immunoSEQ multiplex PCR, while the TCRdb copy is restricted to in-frame clones and leaves out a portion. The sample has tens of thousands of clones; about nine tenths are singletons. The sequencing here drew on CD4+ or CD8+ T cells sorted from blood, taken in a trial of the OX40 agonist ivuxolimab. The receptors derive from an adult with an advanced solid tumor such as melanoma, head and neck, liver or kidney cancer.

The chain recombines TRBV19 with TRBJ2-7, with 7 bases aligning to TRBD1. Germline CDR1 reads LNHDA; CDR2 reads SQIVND (reference sequence). J was trimmed by 4 bases and V by 5 bases; bases with no gene match: 11. CDR3 length: 15 residues. The CDR3 protein is CASSSTGQVRYEQYF. The CDR3 DNA reads as TGTGCCAGTAGTTCCACCGGACAGGTGAGGTACGAGCAGTACTTC. The full variable domain, its missing parts supplied by reference TRBV19 and TRBJ2-7, is DGGITQSPKYLFRKEGQNVTLSCEQNLNHDAMYWYRQDPGQGLRLIYYSQIVNDFQKGDIAEGYSVSREKKESFPLTVTSAQKNPTAFYLCASSSTGQVRYEQYFGPGTRLTVT.

This CDR3 is CAWRIGAGGIYGYTF. The CDR3 bases are TGTGCCTGGCGTATTGGAGCAGGGGGTATCTATGGCTACACCTTC. V is TRBV30 and J is TRBJ1-2, with TRBD1 matching 7 bases. After removal of 5 bases from V and 4 bases from J, the junction contained 13 bases not matched to a gene. From germline, CDR1 is GTSNPN and CDR2 SVGIG (reference sequence). This CDR3 contains 15 residues.

The chain employs TRBV28 and TRBJ2-2; D remains unclear. Germline V lookup: CDR1 MDHEN, CDR2 SYDVKM. V shed 3 bases and J shed 5 bases, with 7 bases lying between them. The CDR3 length is 13 residues. The DNA of the CDR3 is TGTGCCAGCAGTTTCTGGGGAACCGGGGAGCTGTTTTTT. Translation gives CASSFWGTGELFF.

This CDR3 is CAERDRHSNQPQHF. For the CDR3, the DNA is TGCGCCGAAAGAGACAGACATAGCAATCAGCCCCAGCATTTT. V is TRBV10-1 and J is TRBJ1-5, with D possibly TRBD1 on 5 matching bases. The V end was cut by 11 bases, the J end by 0 bases, with 14 bases between. Germline CDR1 WNHNN, CDR2 SYGVQD (reference sequence). This CDR3 contains 14 residues.

The chain joins TRBV6-6 to TRBJ2-7; TRBD1 agrees at 10 bases. Germline values: CDR1 MNHNY, CDR2 SVGAGI (reference sequence). This CDR3 region has 14 residues. V was clipped by 4 bases and J by 3 bases; unmatched bases: 3. Written as DNA, the CDR3 is TGTGCCAGCAGTTTGACAGGGGGCTTCTACGAGCAGTACTTC. Translation: CASSLTGGFYEQYF.

This clone has just a few counts. The chain uses TRBV7-2 and TRBJ2-2; D uncertain. From germline, CDR1 is SGHTA and CDR2 FQGNSA. Trimming removed 3 bases from V and 5 bases from J, with 10 bases in between. The CDR3 loop spans 14 amino acids. This CDR3 is CASSFLLTTGELFF. The CDR3 DNA sequence: TGTGCCAGCAGCTTTCTCCTTACTACCGGGGAGCTGTTTTTT.

V usage is TRBV5-1 and J usage is TRBJ2-1; 13 bases agree with TRBD2. The CDR3 is 17 amino acids. The J segment lost 1 base and the V segment lost 4 bases, leaving 5 bases of the junction unmatched. CDR1 is SGHRS, CDR2 YFSETQ, per germline. The CDR3 here is CASSRLAGGSSYNEQFF. CDR3 in DNA: TGCGCCAGCAGCAGACTAGCGGGAGGTTCTTCCTACAATGAGCAGTTCTTC.

The rearrangement joins TRBV14 to TRBJ2-7; 7 nucleotides agree with TRBD1. The CDR3 length is 14 residues. Germline CDR1 SGHDN, CDR2 FVKESK. V was clipped by 1 base and J by 4 bases; unmatched bases: 4. CDR3 DNA sequence: TGTGCCAGCAGCCAAGGACAGGGCGGGTACGAGCAGTACTTC. Translating gives CASSQGQGGYEQYF.

V usage is TRBV10-3 and J usage is TRBJ2-3; the match to TRBD2 covers 8 bases. Trimming removed 4 bases from V and 0 bases from J; junction bases left unmatched: 9. CDR1 and CDR2 from the germline V gene are ENHRY and SYGVKD. CDR3 length: 17 residues. In DNA form, the CDR3 reads TGTGCCATCAGTGGGTCCAAACTAGCGGCTAGCACAGATACGCAGTATTTT. Amino acid sequence: CAISGSKLAASTDTQYF.